The 12 T cell receptor beta chains given below trace back to one sample, sequenced in a study of blood T cell repertoires in COVID-19. Generated by immunoSEQ multiplex PCR, the TCRdb table keeps only in-frame clones and is missing some. The top ten clones hold approximately 3.6% of a sample with some 160,000 clones, 80% of them seen once. The specimen sequenced was PBMCs or T cells enriched from blood (not recorded which). Receptor source: a woman in her fifties or sixties who had recovered from COVID-19.

V and J are TRBV19 and TRBJ1-2; tentatively, D is TRBD1 (6 bases). V was pared by 3 bases and J by 5 bases, with 13 bases between. The germline gives CDR1 LNHDA, CDR2 SQIVND (reference sequence). The CDR3 sequence is 14 residues long. DNA of the CDR3: TGTGCCAGTAGTATGGAACAGGGACCGTATGGCTACACCTTC. It yields the protein CASSMEQGPYGYTF.

V usage is TRBV10-1 and J usage is TRBJ2-2; D gene ambiguous. This CDR3 comprises 14 residues. Germline V gene data show CDR1 as WNHNN and CDR2 as SYGVQD (reference sequence). V shed 4 bases and J shed 1 base, with 7 bases lying between them. As DNA, the CDR3 is TGCGCCAGCAGTGTTGCGGAGAACACCGGGGAGCTGTTTTTT. The encoded protein is CASSVAENTGELFF.

The rearrangement uses TRBV5-1 and TRBJ2-5; 8 nucleotides agree with TRBD2. Germline V gives CDR1 SGHRS, CDR2 YFSETQ. This CDR3 comprises 15 residues. The junction had 8 bases not matched to a gene; V was cut back by 2 bases and J by 5 bases. CDR3 region: CASSFSAGGEETQYF. The CDR3 DNA is TGCGCCAGCAGCTTTTCGGCGGGGGGCGAGGAGACCCAGTACTTC.

V is TRBV7-9 and J is TRBJ2-5; 9 bases are a match to TRBD2. The trim removed 1 base at V and 5 bases at J, leaving 5 bases unmatched. The CDR3 has 15 residues. CDR1 is SEHNR, CDR2 FQNEAQ, per germline (reference sequence). CDR3 coding DNA: TGTGCCAGCAGCTTAGGCGGGGGGGCCTCGGAGACCCAGTACTTC. This codes for CASSLGGGASETQYF.

The chain employs TRBV6-2 or TRBV6-3 and TRBJ1-1, with 8 nucleotides matching TRBD1. V dropped 0 bases and J dropped 1; count of bases not matched to a gene: 10. Germline CDR1 reads MNHEY; CDR2 reads SVGEGT. The CDR3 is 18 residues long. CDR3 protein: CASSYSRTGNPQNTEAFF. As DNA, the CDR3 is TGTGCCAGCAGTTACTCGCGGACAGGGAACCCGCAGAACACTGAAGCTTTCTTT.

This chain connects TRBV21-1 to TRBJ2-3; whether TRBD1, the table's D call, matches the DNA was not checked. TRBV21-1 is tagged as a pseudogene. This CDR3 region has 15 residues. The CDR3 DNA reads as TGTGCCAGCAGCAAAGGGGCCGATAGCACAGATACGCAGTATTTT. Protein product: CASSKGADSTDTQYF.

The genes are TRBV11-2 and TRBJ1-1; tentatively, D is TRBD1 (6 bases). Per the germline V gene, CDR1 is SGHAT and CDR2 is FQNNGV. V lost 6 bases to trimming and J lost 3 bases, with 11 bases between them. The CDR3 contains 13 residues. The chain's CDR3 is CASSLRGYTEAFF. DNA of the CDR3: TGTGCCAGCAGTCTTAGGGGGTACACTGAAGCTTTCTTT.

J is TRBJ2-4 and V is TRBV15; 7 bases map to TRBD1. The CDR3 spans 15 residues. Germline trimming cut 3 bases from V and 3 bases from J; bases unmatched to any gene: 5. Germline V gene data show CDR1 as LNHNV and CDR2 as YYDKDF (reference sequence). In DNA, the CDR3 is TGTGCCACCAGCAGGGCCTCAGGGGGCAAAAACATTCAGTACTTC. This codes for CATSRASGGKNIQYF.

The chain links TRBV3-1 (or the pseudogene TRBV3-2) to TRBJ2-3, with a tentative D call TRBD1 (6 bases). V lost 3 bases and J 1 base, leaving 11 bases between the germline ends. This CDR3 region has 15 residues. Germline CDR1 is LGHDT and CDR2 is YNNKEL (reference sequence). Written as DNA, the CDR3 is TGTGCCAGCAGCCATGGGGGCGTGGGCACAGATACGCAGTATTTT. This translates into CASSHGGVGTDTQYF.

This clone has just a few counts. The rearrangement uses TRBV5-6 and TRBJ2-1; 8 nucleotides agree with TRBD2. With 4 bases clipped from V and 9 bases from J, the junction kept 3 bases outside the gene matches. CDR3 size: 12 residues. Germline CDR1 and CDR2: SGHDT and YYEEEE. The CDR3 bases are TGTGCCAGCAGCGGGACTAGTAGTGAGCAGTTCTTC. Translated: CASSGTSSEQFF.

The chain uses TRBV18 and TRBJ2-4, with D possibly matching TRBD2 (6 bases). The V gene lost 2 bases and the J gene lost 0 bases, with 14 bases spanning the gap. CDR3 length: 17 amino acids. The germline V gene has CDR1 KGHSH and CDR2 LQKENI. The CDR3 nucleotides are TGTGCCAGCTCACCAACTAGCCCCTCCCTAGCCAAAAACATTCAGTACTTC. Translation gives CASSPTSPSLAKNIQYF. Combining the CDR3 with reference TRBV18 and TRBJ2-4 gives the whole variable domain NAGVMQNPRHLVRRRGQEARLRCSPMKGHSHVYWYRQLPEEGLKFMVYLQKENIIDESGMPKERFSAEFPKEGPSILRIQQVVRGDSAAYFCASSPTSPSLAKNIQYFGAGTRLSVL.

V usage is TRBV5-4 and J usage is TRBJ1-6; 11 nucleotides align to TRBD1. The V and J ends lost 4 bases and 11 bases, in that order; junction bases with no gene match: 11. The CDR3 contains 16 residues. Germline CDR1 and CDR2: SGHNT and YYREEE (reference sequence). The DNA for the CDR3 is TGTGCCAGCAGCAGTGGGACAGGGGGAAATTGGGCACCCCTCCACTTT. It encodes CASSSGTGGNWAPLHF.